This TCR beta chain originates from a study of cytomegalovirus exposure and HLA in healthy donors (dated by TCRdb to 2017 to 2019). Background for the entire study: The roughly 700 repertoires of the first cohort and the 120 validation repertoires were produced on the same platform, according to a later analysis. The study aimed to test whether cataloging public T cell receptors could reveal signatures of past pathogen exposure. Along with the approximately 700-subject first cohort, a separate validation cohort of over 90 different subjects was used. To predict cytomegalovirus infection status, the study combined high-throughput TCR immunosequencing, statistical association of individual TCRs with disease status, and machine learning. Study-wide conclusions, independent of this receptor: A later analysis lacked HLA typing for the validation cohort, so it scored co-occurrence in that cohort across all 110 or so repertoires. A total of about 150 TCR beta chains were listed by the study as associated with cytomegalovirus. While some public TCRs were present in many individuals, most TCR sequences turned up only very rarely across donors. The classifier was reported to diagnose cytomegalovirus status with high specificity and sensitivity in both the original cohort and the validation cohort. It was suggested by the authors that the approach could potentially be generalized to other disease states and immunological phenotypes. Three of the identified cytomegalovirus-associated TCR beta chains were confirmed in vitro to be specific for cytomegalovirus antigens. A later analysis found that TCRs clustered in the first cohort also tended to co-occur in the roughly 120 validation repertoires, with more than 90% of cluster scores above 0.

Looking up the germline V gene yields CDR1 MDHEN and CDR2 SYDVKM. Germline trimming amounts to 3 bases on V and 6 bases on J, with 23 as the count of junction bases outside the gene matches. The cysteine opens and the phenylalanine closes a CDR3 of 20 amino acids. The CDR3 DNA has 60 bases and is translated from base 1. On this clone itself: It lacks a known antigen. Nothing much larger sits one base from this clone, and base qualities are not available.

The donors belonged to the validation cohort of roughly 120 subjects, which was separate from the approximately 610-subject first cohort. Receptors were amplified or captured by the immunoSEQ multiplex PCR assay. Per the original workflow: A statistical classification framework was developed to diagnose cytomegalovirus status using the catalog of TCR beta chain sequences. TCRdb obtained this table from immuneACCESS and retained in-frame rearrangements with V and J assigned. These tables miss some clones; where compared with another copy, unresolved V genes account for less than half of the shortfall, and the remainder is unexplained. V, J and clone size are taken as reported in that table, and D and trimming were inferred from the DNA itself. The sample records approximately 120,000 clones, 70% to 90% of which are singletons. The ten largest clones add up to less than 2% of the sample.

The clonotype was recovered from a woman under 30 in good health and CMV-seronegative. The chain employs TRBV28 and TRBJ1-2; TRBD1 lines up with 9 middle nucleotides. Sequencing was done on a sample of PBMCs. CDR3 sequence: CASSFPPGQGGPSLKNGYTF. The DNA is TGTGCCAGCAGTTTTCCTCCGGGACAGGGAGGCCCGAGTTTGAAAAATGGCTACACCTTC.